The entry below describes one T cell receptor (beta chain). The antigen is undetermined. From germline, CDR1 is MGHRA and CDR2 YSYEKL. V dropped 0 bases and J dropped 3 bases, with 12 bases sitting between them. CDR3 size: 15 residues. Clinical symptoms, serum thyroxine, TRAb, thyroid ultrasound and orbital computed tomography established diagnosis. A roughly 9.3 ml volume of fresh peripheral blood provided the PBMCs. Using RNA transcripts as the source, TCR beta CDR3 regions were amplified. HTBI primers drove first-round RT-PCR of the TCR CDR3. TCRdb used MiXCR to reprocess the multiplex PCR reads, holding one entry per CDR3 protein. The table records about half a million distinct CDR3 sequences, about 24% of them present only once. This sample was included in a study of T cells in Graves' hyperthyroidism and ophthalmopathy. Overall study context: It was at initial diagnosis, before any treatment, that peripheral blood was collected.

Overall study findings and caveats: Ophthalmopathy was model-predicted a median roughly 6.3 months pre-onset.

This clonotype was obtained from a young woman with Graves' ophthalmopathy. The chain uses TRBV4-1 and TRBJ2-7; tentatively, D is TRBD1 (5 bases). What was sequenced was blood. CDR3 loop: CASSQDTGVGYEQYF. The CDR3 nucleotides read TGCGCCAGCAGCCAAGATACAGGAGTGGGCTACGAGCAGTACTTC.